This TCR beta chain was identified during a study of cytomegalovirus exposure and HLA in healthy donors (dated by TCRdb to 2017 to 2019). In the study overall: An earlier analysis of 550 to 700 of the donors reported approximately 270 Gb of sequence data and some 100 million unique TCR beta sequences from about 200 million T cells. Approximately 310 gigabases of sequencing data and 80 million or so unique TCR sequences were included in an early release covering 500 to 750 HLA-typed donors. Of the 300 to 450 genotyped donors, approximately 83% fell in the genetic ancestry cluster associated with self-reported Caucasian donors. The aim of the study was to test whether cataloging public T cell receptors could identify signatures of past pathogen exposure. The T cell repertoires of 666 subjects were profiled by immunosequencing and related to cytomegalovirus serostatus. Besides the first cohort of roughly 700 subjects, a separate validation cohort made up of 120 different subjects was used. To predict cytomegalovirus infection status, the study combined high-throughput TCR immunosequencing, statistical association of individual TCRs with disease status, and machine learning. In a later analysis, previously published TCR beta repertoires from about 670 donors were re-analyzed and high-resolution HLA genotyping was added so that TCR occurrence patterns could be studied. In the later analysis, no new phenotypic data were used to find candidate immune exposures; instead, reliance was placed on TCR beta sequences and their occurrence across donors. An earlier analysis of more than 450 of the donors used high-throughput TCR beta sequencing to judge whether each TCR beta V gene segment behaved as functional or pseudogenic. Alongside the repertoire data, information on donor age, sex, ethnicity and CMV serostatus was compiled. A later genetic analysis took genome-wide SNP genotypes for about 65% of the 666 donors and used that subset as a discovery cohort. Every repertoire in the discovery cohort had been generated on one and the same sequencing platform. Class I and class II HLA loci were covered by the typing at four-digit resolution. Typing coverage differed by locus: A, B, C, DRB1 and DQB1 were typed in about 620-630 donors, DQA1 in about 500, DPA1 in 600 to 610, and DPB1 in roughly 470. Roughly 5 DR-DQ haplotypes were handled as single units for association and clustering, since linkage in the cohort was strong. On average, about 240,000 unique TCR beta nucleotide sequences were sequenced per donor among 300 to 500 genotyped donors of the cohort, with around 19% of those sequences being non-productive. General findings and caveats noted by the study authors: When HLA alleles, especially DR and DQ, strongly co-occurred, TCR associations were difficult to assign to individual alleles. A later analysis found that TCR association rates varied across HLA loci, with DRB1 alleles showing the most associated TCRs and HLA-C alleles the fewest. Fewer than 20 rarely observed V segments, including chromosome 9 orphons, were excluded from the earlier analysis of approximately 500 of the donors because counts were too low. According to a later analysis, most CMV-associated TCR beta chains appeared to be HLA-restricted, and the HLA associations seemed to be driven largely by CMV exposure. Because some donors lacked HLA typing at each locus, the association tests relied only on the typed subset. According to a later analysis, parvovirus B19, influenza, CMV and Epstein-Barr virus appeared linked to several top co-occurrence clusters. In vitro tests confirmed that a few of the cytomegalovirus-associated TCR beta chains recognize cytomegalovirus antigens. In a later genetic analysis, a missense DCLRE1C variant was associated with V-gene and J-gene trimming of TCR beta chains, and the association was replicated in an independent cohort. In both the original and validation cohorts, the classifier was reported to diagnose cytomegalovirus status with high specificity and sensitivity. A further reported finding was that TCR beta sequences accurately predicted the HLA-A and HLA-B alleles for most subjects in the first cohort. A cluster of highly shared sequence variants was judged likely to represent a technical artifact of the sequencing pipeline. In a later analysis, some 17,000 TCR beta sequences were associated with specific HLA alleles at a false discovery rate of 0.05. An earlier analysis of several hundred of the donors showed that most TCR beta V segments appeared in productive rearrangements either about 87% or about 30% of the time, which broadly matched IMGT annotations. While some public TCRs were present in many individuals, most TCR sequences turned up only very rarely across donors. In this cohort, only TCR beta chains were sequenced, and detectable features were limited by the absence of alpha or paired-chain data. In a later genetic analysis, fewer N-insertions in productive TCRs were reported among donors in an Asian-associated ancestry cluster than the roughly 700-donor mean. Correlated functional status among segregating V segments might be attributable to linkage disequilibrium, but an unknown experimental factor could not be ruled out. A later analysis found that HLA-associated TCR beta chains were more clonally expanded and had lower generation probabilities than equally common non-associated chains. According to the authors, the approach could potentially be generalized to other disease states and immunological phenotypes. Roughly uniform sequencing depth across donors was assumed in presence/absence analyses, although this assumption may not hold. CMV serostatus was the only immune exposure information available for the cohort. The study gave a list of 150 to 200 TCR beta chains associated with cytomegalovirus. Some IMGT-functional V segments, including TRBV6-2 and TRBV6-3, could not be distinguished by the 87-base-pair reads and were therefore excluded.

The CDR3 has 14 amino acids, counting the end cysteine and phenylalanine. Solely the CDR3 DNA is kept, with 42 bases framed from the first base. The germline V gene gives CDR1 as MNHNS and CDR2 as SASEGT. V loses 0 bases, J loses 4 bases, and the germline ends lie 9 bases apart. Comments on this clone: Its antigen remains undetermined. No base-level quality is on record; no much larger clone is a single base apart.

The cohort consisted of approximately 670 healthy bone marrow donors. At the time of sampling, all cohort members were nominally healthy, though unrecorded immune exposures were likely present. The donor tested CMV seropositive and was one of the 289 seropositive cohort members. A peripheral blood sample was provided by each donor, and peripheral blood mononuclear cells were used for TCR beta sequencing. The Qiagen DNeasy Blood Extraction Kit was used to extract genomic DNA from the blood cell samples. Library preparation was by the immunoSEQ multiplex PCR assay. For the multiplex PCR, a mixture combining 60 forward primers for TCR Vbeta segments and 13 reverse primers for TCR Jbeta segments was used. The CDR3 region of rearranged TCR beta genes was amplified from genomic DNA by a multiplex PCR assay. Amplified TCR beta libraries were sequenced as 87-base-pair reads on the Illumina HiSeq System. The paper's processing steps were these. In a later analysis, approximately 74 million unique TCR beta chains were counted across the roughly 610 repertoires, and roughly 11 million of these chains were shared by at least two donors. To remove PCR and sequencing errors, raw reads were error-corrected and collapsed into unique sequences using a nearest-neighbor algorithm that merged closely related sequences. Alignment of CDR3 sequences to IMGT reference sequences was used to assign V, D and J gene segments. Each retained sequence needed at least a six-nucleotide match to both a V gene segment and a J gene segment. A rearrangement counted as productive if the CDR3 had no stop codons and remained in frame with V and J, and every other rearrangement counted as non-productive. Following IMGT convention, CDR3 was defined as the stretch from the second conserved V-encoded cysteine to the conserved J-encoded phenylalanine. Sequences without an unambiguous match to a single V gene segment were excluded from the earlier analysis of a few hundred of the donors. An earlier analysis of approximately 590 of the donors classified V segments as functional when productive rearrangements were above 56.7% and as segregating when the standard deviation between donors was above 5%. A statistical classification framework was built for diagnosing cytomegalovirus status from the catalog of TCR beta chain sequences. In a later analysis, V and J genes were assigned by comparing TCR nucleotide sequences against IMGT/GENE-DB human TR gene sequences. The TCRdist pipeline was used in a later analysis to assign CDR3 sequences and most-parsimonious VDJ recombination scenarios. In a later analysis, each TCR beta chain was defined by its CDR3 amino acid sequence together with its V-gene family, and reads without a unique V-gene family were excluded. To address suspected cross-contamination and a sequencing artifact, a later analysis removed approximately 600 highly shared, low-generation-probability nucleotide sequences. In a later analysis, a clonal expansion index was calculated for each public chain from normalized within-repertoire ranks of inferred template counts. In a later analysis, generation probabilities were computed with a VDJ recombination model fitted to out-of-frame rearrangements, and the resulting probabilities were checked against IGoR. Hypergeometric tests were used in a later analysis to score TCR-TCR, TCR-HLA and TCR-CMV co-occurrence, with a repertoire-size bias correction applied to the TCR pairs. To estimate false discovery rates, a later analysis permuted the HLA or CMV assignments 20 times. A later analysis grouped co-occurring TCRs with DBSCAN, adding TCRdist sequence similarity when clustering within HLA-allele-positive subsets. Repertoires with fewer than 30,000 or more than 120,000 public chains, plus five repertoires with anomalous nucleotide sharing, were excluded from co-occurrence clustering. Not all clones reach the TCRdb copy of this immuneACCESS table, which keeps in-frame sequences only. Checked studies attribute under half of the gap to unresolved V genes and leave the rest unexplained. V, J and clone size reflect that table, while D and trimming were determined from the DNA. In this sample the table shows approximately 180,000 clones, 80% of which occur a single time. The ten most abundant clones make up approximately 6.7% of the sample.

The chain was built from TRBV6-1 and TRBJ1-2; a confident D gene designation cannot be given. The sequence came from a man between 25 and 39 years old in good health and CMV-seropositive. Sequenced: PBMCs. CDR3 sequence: CASSEARAPYGYTF. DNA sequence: TGTGCCAGCAGTGAAGCGCGAGCCCCCTATGGCTACACCTTC.